A selection of T cell receptor beta chains follows, all from one sample in a study of blood T cells in healthy people across ages. TCRdb fed the 5' RACE reads into MiXCR, producing one record per CDR3 protein. Here the sample spans hundreds of thousands of distinct CDR3 sequences, roughly 30% being singletons. Material: blood. These receptors were taken from an elderly woman in good health. Each CDR3 is given with its conserved first and last residue. D genes are given only for firm matches. Where a row states a size, it is once, few, many or the class of an expanded clone; other rows omit it.

J gene: TRBJ1-1; V gene: TRBV27; clone size: .; D gene: TRBD1; CDR3 protein: CASSLITGGDTEAFF; CDR3 DNA: TGTGCCAGCAGTTTAATAACAGGGGGCGATACTGAAGCTTTCTTT
J gene: TRBJ2-7; V gene: TRBV21-1; clone size: once; D gene: .; CDR3 protein: CAKPGDEQYF; CDR3 DNA: TGTGCCAAGCCGGGGGATGAGCAGTACTTC
J gene: TRBJ2-3; V gene: TRBV7-2; clone size: .; D gene: .; CDR3 protein: CASSPGSLTDTQYF; CDR3 DNA: TGTGCCAGCAGCCCGGGATCACTAACAGATACGCAGTATTTT
J gene: TRBJ2-3; V gene: TRBV7-9; clone size: many; D gene: .; CDR3 protein: CASSLTGSLDTQYF; CDR3 DNA: TGTGCCAGCAGCTTAACCGGGAGTTTGGATACGCAGTATTTT
J gene: TRBJ1-2; V gene: TRBV2; clone size: .; D gene: .; CDR3 protein: CASTKDTVGGYTF; CDR3 DNA: TGTGCCAGCACTAAGGACACCGTCGGGGGCTACACCTTC
J gene: TRBJ1-1; V gene: TRBV7-2; clone size: many; D gene: .; CDR3 protein: CASSGQRGLAEAFF; CDR3 DNA: TGTGCCAGCAGCGGACAAAGGGGCCTCGCTGAAGCTTTCTTT
J gene: TRBJ2-3; V gene: TRBV11-2; clone size: many; D gene: .; CDR3 protein: CASSQRGDSTTDTQYF; CDR3 DNA: TGTGCCAGCAGCCAGAGGGGGGATTCTACCACAGATACGCAGTATTTT
J gene: TRBJ1-1; V gene: TRBV7-3; clone size: few; D gene: .; CDR3 protein: CASSPTHGSAEAFF; CDR3 DNA: TGTGCCAGCAGCCCTACTCACGGTAGCGCTGAAGCTTTCTTT
J gene: TRBJ1-2; V gene: TRBV3-1; clone size: many; D gene: .; CDR3 protein: CASSQGPYGYTF; CDR3 DNA: TGTGCCAGCAGCCAGGGACCCTATGGCTACACCTTC
J gene: TRBJ2-3; V gene: TRBV11-2; clone size: many; D gene: TRBD2; CDR3 protein: CASSLRPGTSGGTTDTQYF; CDR3 DNA: TGTGCCAGCAGCTTACGCCCCGGGACTAGCGGGGGGACCACAGATACGCAGTATTTT
J gene: TRBJ2-1; V gene: TRBV10-3; clone size: many; D gene: TRBD1; CDR3 protein: CAISERDRAEQFF; CDR3 DNA: TGTGCCATCAGTGAACGGGACAGGGCTGAGCAGTTCTTC
J gene: TRBJ2-2; V gene: TRBV11-1; clone size: .; D gene: TRBD2; CDR3 protein: CASSSVIVLAGNGTGELFF; CDR3 DNA: TGTGCCAGCAGCTCTGTCATAGTACTAGCGGGGAACGGCACCGGGGAGCTGTTTTTT
J gene: TRBJ1-1; V gene: TRBV20-1; clone size: many; D gene: TRBD1; CDR3 protein: CSVPTGEAAEAFF; CDR3 DNA: TGCAGTGTCCCGACAGGGGAGGCAGCTGAAGCTTTCTTT
J gene: TRBJ2-7; V gene: TRBV9; clone size: many; D gene: TRBD1; CDR3 protein: CASSVGQGTYEQYF; CDR3 DNA: TGTGCCAGCAGCGTAGGACAGGGGACCTACGAGCAGTACTTC
J gene: TRBJ2-1; V gene: TRBV6-1; clone size: .; D gene: .; CDR3 protein: CASSEFVSSYNEQFF; CDR3 DNA: TGTGCCAGCAGTGAATTCGTAAGCTCCTACAATGAGCAGTTCTTC
J gene: TRBJ2-2; V gene: TRBV29-1; clone size: .; D gene: .; CDR3 protein: CSVRRDGGGELFF; CDR3 DNA: TGCAGCGTTCGCCGGGACGGCGGCGGGGAGCTGTTTTTT
J gene: TRBJ2-5; V gene: TRBV5-1; clone size: .; D gene: .; CDR3 protein: CASSDGGAIQGAQYF; CDR3 DNA: TGCGCCAGCAGCGACGGCGGTGCGATCCAAGGGGCCCAGTACTTC
J gene: TRBJ1-2; V gene: TRBV12-3/TRBV12-4; clone size: few; D gene: TRBD1; CDR3 protein: CASSIAGTARGYTF; CDR3 DNA: TGTGCCAGCAGTATAGCCGGGACAGCTCGGGGCTACACCTTC
J gene: TRBJ2-6; V gene: TRBV15; clone size: many; D gene: .; CDR3 protein: CATSHSGANVLTF; CDR3 DNA: TGTGCCACCAGCCACTCTGGGGCCAACGTCCTGACTTTC
J gene: TRBJ2-1; V gene: TRBV24-1; clone size: .; D gene: TRBD2; CDR3 protein: CATSELSGGGSYNEQFF; CDR3 DNA: TGTGCCACCAGTGAGCTTAGCGGGGGTGGCTCCTACAATGAGCAGTTCTTC
J gene: TRBJ2-1; V gene: TRBV28; clone size: many; D gene: TRBD2; CDR3 protein: CASKATGGSSYNEQFF; CDR3 DNA: TGTGCCAGCAAGGCGACGGGGGGTAGCTCCTACAATGAGCAGTTCTTC
J gene: TRBJ1-5; V gene: TRBV5-6; clone size: .; D gene: .; CDR3 protein: CASSPMRGGDNQPQHF; CDR3 DNA: TGTGCCAGCAGCCCAATGAGGGGGGGCGACAATCAGCCCCAGCATTTT
J gene: TRBJ2-7; V gene: TRBV9; clone size: many; D gene: TRBD1; CDR3 protein: CASSPRDRPYEQYF; CDR3 DNA: TGTGCCAGCAGCCCCCGGGACAGACCGTACGAGCAGTACTTC
J gene: TRBJ2-5; V gene: TRBV20-1; clone size: many; D gene: .; CDR3 protein: CSARRGGRGETQYF; CDR3 DNA: TGCAGTGCTCGAAGAGGGGGGCGCGGAGAGACCCAGTACTTC
J gene: TRBJ2-5; V gene: TRBV7-2; clone size: many; D gene: .; CDR3 protein: CASSLQGTETQYF; CDR3 DNA: TGTGCCAGCAGCTTACAGGGAACAGAGACCCAGTACTTC
J gene: TRBJ1-1; V gene: TRBV7-9; clone size: .; D gene: .; CDR3 protein: CASSSGWLNTEAFF; CDR3 DNA: TGTGCCAGCAGCTCAGGGTGGTTGAACACTGAAGCTTTCTTT
J gene: TRBJ2-1; V gene: TRBV6-2/TRBV6-3; clone size: many; D gene: .; CDR3 protein: CATGGTGLEGSGGPSSYNEQFF; CDR3 DNA: TGTGCCACCGGTGGGACAGGGTTGGAAGGTAGCGGGGGCCCGAGCTCCTACAATGAGCAGTTCTTC
J gene: TRBJ2-3; V gene: TRBV7-2; clone size: .; D gene: TRBD2; CDR3 protein: CASSLGAGASTDTQYF; CDR3 DNA: TGTGCCAGCAGCTTAGGGGCGGGAGCGAGCACAGATACGCAGTATTTT
J gene: TRBJ2-1; V gene: TRBV7-2; clone size: .; D gene: .; CDR3 protein: CASSLGLVGGNEQFF; CDR3 DNA: TGTGCCAGCAGCTTGGGGCTAGTGGGAGGTAATGAGCAGTTCTTC